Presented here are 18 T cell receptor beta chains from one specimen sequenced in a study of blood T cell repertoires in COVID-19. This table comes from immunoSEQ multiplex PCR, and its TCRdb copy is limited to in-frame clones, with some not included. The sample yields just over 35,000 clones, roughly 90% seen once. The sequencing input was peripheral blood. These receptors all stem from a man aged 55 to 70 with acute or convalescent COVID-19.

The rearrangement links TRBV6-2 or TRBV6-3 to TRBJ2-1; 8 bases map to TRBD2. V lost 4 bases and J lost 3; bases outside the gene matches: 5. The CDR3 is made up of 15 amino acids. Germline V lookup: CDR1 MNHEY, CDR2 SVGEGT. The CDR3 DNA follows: TGTGCCAGCAGTTCCCAAACTAGCGGCTACAATGAGCAGTTCTTC. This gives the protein CASSSQTSGYNEQFF.

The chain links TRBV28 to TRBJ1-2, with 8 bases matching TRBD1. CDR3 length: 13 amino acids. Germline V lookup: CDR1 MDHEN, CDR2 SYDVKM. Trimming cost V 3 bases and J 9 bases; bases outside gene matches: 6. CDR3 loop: CASSLNDRGSYTF. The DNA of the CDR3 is TGTGCCAGCAGTTTGAACGACAGGGGAAGCTACACCTTC.

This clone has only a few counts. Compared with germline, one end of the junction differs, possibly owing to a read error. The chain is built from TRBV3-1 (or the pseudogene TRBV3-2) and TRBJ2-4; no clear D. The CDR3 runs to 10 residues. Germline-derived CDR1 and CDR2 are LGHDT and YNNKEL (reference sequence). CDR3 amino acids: CASSQERSSF. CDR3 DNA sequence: TGTGCCAGCAGCCAAGAACGGTCCTCCTTC.

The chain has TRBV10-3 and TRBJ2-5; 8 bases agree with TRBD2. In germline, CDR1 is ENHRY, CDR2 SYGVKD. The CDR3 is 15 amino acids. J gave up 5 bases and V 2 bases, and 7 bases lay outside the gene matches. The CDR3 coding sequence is TGTGCCATCAGTGAGCGGGAGGGCAATCTCGAGACCCAGTACTTC. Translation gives CAISEREGNLETQYF.

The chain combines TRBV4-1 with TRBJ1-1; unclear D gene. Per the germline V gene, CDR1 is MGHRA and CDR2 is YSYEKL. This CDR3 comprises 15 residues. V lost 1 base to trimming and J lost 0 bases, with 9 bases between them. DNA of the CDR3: TGCGCCAGCAGCCAAGTAATCCAGATGAACACTGAAGCTTTCTTT. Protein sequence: CASSQVIQMNTEAFF.

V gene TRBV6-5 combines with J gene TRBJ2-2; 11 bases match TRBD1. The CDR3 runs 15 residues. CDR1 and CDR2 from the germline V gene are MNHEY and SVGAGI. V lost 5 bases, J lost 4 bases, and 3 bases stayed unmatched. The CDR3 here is CASSRTGGRTGELFF. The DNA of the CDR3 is TGTGCCAGCAGTCGGACAGGGGGCCGCACCGGGGAGCTGTTTTTT.

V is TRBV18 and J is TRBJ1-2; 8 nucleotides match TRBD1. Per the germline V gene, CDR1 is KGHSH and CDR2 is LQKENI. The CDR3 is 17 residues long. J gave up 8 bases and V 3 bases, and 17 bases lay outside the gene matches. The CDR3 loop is CASSPPRGNRGGFGYTF. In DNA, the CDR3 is TGTGCCAGCTCACCGCCTAGGGGAAACAGGGGGGGCTTCGGCTACACCTTC.

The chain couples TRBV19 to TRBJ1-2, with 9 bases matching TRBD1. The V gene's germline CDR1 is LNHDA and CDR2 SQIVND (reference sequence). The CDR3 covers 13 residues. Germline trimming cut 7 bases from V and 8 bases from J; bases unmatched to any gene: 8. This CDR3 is CASTPGQGSGYTF. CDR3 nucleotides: TGTGCCAGTACCCCGGGACAGGGCAGCGGCTACACCTTC.

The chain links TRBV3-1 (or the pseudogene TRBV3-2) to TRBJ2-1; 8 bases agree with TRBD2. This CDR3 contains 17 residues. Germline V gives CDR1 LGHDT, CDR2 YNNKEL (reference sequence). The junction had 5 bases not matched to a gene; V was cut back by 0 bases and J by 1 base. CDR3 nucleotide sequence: TGTGCCAGCAGCCAAGAGCCCAGCGGGAGTTCCTACAATGAGCAGTTCTTC. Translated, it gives CASSQEPSGSSYNEQFF.

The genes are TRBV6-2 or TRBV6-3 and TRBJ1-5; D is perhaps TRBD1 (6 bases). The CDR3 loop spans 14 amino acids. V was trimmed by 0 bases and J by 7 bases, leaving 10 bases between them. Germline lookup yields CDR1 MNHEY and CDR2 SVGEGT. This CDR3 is CASSYSTGRQPQHF. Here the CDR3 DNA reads TGTGCCAGCAGTTACTCTACAGGGCGACAGCCCCAGCATTTT.

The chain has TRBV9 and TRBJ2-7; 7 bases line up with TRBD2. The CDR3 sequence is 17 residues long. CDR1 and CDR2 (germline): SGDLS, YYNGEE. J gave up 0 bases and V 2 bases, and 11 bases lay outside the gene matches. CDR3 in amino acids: CASSVMPGTMSSYEQYF. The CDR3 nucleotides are TGTGCCAGCAGCGTGATGCCCGGGACTATGAGCTCCTACGAGCAGTACTTC.

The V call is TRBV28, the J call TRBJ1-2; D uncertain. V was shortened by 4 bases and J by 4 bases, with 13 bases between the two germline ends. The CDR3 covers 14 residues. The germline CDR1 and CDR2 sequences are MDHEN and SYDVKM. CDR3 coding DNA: TGTGCCAGCAGTTCCTCAGCGGGCGGCTATGGCTACACCTTC. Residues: CASSSSAGGYGYTF.

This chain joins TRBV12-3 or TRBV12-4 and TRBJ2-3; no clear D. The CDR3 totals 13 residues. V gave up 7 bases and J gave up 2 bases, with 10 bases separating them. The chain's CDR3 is CASTGQYTDTQYF. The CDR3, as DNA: TGTGCCAGCACAGGCCAATACACAGATACGCAGTATTTT.

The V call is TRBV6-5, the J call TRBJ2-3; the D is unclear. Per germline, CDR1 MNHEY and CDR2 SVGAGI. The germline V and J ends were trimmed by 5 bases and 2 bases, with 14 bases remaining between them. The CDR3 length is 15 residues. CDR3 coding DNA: TGTGCCAGCAGTCCCCAATCGAGTTTCACAGATACGCAGTATTTT. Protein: CASSPQSSFTDTQYF.

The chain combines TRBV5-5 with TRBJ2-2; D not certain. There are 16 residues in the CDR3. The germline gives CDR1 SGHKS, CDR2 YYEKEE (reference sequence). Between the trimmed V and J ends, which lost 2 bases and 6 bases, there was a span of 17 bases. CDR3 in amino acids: CASSFRDLMWSGELFF. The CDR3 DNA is TGTGCCAGCAGCTTTAGAGATTTGATGTGGTCCGGGGAGCTGTTTTTT.

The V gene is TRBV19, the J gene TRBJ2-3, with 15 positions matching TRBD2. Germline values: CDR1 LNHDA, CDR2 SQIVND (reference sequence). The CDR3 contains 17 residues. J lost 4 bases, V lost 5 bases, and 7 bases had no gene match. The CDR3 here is CASSAGLAGGSSDTQYF. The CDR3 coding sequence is TGTGCCAGTAGTGCGGGACTAGCGGGAGGATCTTCAGATACGCAGTATTTT.

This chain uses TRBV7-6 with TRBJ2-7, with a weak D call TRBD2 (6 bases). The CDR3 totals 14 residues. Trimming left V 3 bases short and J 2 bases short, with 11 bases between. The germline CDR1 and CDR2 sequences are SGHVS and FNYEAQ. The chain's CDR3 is CASSLGGEAYEQYF. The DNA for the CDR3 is TGTGCCAGCAGCTTGGGGGGAGAAGCCTACGAGCAGTACTTC.

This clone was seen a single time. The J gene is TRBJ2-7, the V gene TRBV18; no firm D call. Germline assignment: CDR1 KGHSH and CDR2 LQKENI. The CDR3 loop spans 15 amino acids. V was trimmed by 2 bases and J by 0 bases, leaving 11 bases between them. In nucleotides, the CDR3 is TGTGCCAGCTCACCAGGGCCGATTAGCTCCTACGAGCAGTACTTC. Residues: CASSPGPISSYEQYF. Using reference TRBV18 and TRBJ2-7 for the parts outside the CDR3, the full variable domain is NAGVMQNPRHLVRRRGQEARLRCSPMKGHSHVYWYRQLPEEGLKFMVYLQKENIIDESGMPKERFSAEFPKEGPSILRIQQVVRGDSAAYFCASSPGPISSYEQYFGPGTRLTVT.